This T cell receptor (beta chain) stems from a study of cytomegalovirus exposure and HLA in healthy donors (TCRdb year 2017). Concerning the study at large: According to an earlier analysis of a few hundred of the donors, roughly 180 million T cells yielded 117 million unique TCR beta sequences and 276 Gb of sequence data. An early release covering roughly 600 HLA-typed donors comprised about 300 gigabases of sequencing data and roughly 85 million unique TCR sequences. Of the 300 to 450 genotyped donors, approximately 80% were placed in the genetic ancestry cluster associated with self-reported Caucasian donors. The aim of the study was to test whether cataloging public T cell receptors could identify signatures of past pathogen exposure. The T cell repertoires of some 700 subjects were profiled by immunosequencing and related to cytomegalovirus serostatus. A separate validation cohort of over a hundred different subjects was used in addition to the approximately 610-subject first cohort. High-throughput TCR immunosequencing, statistical association of individual TCRs with disease status, and machine learning were combined to predict cytomegalovirus infection status. In a later analysis, previously published TCR beta repertoires from 500 to 750 donors were re-analyzed and high-resolution HLA genotyping was added so that TCR occurrence patterns could be studied. The later analysis used no new phenotypic data to find candidate immune exposures, relying instead on TCR beta sequences and their occurrence across donors. To decide whether each TCR beta V gene segment behaved as functional or pseudogenic, an earlier analysis of approximately 620 of the donors relied on high-throughput TCR beta sequencing. Alongside the repertoire data, information on donor age, sex, ethnicity and CMV serostatus was compiled. A later genetic analysis took genome-wide SNP genotypes for about 55% of the 666 donors and used that subset as a discovery cohort. All discovery cohort repertoires had been generated on a single sequencing platform. HLA typing covered class I and class II loci at four-digit resolution. The number of typed donors differed by locus: about 629-640 for A, B, C, DRB1 and DQB1; about 520 for DQA1; 606 for DPA1; and about 470 for DPB1. About five DR-DQ haplotypes were handled as single units for association and clustering because linkage in the cohort was strong. On average, roughly 250,000 unique TCR beta nucleotide sequences were sequenced per donor among a few hundred genotyped donors of the cohort, with about 17% of those sequences being non-productive.

Overall study outcomes, separate from this receptor: When HLA alleles, especially DR and DQ, strongly co-occurred, TCR associations were difficult to assign to individual alleles. Most TCR sequences were seen in very few donors, while some public TCRs were found in many individuals. In a later analysis, HLA-associated TCR beta chains were found to be more clonally expanded and to have lower generation probabilities than equally common non-associated chains. The presence/absence analyses assumed that sequencing depth was roughly uniform across donors, and that assumption may not be true. A later analysis found that most CMV-associated TCR beta chains appeared HLA-restricted, with HLA associations seemingly driven largely by CMV exposure. Cytomegalovirus status was reported to be diagnosed by the classifier with high specificity and sensitivity in both the original and validation cohorts. Some IMGT-functional V segments, including TRBV6-2 and TRBV6-3, could not be told apart with the 87-base-pair reads, so those segments were excluded. Because HLA typing was missing for some donors at each locus, association tests included only the typed subset. The only immune exposure information available for the cohort was CMV serostatus. Because counts were too low, some 16 rarely observed V segments, including chromosome 9 orphons, were excluded from the earlier analysis of several hundred of the donors. A later analysis associated approximately 17,000 TCR beta sequences with specific HLA alleles at a false discovery rate of 0.05. In an earlier analysis of about 600 of the donors, most TCR beta V segments appeared in productive rearrangements about 90% or about 30% of the time, broadly matching IMGT annotations. The study gave a list of some 150 TCR beta chains associated with cytomegalovirus. In a later genetic analysis, a missense DCLRE1C variant was associated with V-gene and J-gene trimming of TCR beta chains, and the association was replicated in an independent cohort. According to the authors, the approach could potentially be generalized to other disease states and immunological phenotypes. A further reported finding was that TCR beta sequences accurately predicted the HLA-A and HLA-B alleles for most subjects in the first cohort. According to a later genetic analysis, donors in an Asian-associated ancestry cluster had fewer N-insertions in productive TCRs than the approximately 690-donor mean. In vitro tests confirmed that a few of the cytomegalovirus-associated TCR beta chains recognize cytomegalovirus antigens. This cohort had only TCR beta chains sequenced, and the lack of alpha or paired-chain data limited which features could be detected. In a later analysis, TCR association rates were found to vary across HLA loci, with the most associated TCRs seen for DRB1 alleles and the fewest for HLA-C alleles. A cluster of highly shared sequence variants was judged likely to represent a technical artifact of the sequencing pipeline. Linkage disequilibrium might explain the correlated functional status among segregating V segments, but an unknown experimental factor could not be excluded. A later analysis reported that several top co-occurrence clusters appeared linked to parvovirus B19, influenza, CMV and Epstein-Barr virus.

The cohort was made up of approximately 670 healthy bone marrow donors. At the time of sampling, all cohort members were nominally healthy, though unrecorded immune exposures were likely present. The donor was CMV seropositive and belonged to the group of a few hundred seropositive cohort members. Every donor gave a peripheral blood sample, and the peripheral blood mononuclear cells from that sample were used for TCR beta sequencing. Genomic DNA extraction from the blood cell samples was performed with the Qiagen DNeasy Blood Extraction Kit. CDR1 and CDR2 are read off the germline V gene as SGHDT and YYEEEE. Deletion took 2 bases off V and 11 bases off J, with a span of 11 bases between the germline ends. Reading from cysteine to phenylalanine, the CDR3 counts 12 amino acids. The sequence is cut down to CDR3 DNA, 36 bases in frame from base 1. As for this clone: Its antigen target is currently unknown. No base quality information exists; no much larger clone differs at one position.

Libraries were made using the immunoSEQ multiplex PCR assay. For the multiplex PCR, a mixture combining 60 forward primers for TCR Vbeta segments and 13 reverse primers for TCR Jbeta segments was used. A multiplex PCR assay on genomic DNA amplified the CDR3 region of rearranged TCR beta genes. On the Illumina HiSeq System, the amplified TCR beta libraries were sequenced as 87-base-pair reads. Regarding the original processing steps: A later analysis tallied 75 million to 95 million unique TCR beta chains across the 666 repertoires, and approximately 11 million of those chains were shared by two or more donors. Raw reads were error-corrected and collapsed into unique sequences by a nearest-neighbor algorithm in which closely related sequences were merged to remove PCR and sequencing errors. CDR3 sequences were aligned to IMGT reference sequences to assign V, D and J gene segments. For a sequence to be retained, at least a six-nucleotide match to both a V gene segment and a J gene segment was required. Rearrangements were classified as productive when the CDR3 lacked stop codons and remained in frame with V and J, and all other rearrangements were classified as non-productive. CDR3 was defined according to IMGT convention as the region running from the second conserved V-encoded cysteine to the conserved J-encoded phenylalanine. Sequences without an unambiguous match to a single V gene segment were excluded from the earlier analysis of several hundred of the donors. In an earlier analysis of a few hundred of the donors, V segments were called functional above 56.7% productive rearrangements and were called segregating when the between-donor standard deviation exceeded 5%. To diagnose cytomegalovirus status from the catalog of TCR beta chain sequences, a statistical classification framework was built. V and J gene assignment, in a later analysis, came from comparing TCR nucleotide sequences with IMGT/GENE-DB human TR gene sequences. In a later analysis, CDR3 sequences and most-parsimonious VDJ recombination scenarios were assigned using the TCRdist pipeline. In a later analysis, each TCR beta chain was defined by its CDR3 amino acid sequence together with its V-gene family, and reads lacking a unique V-gene family were excluded. As a way to deal with suspected cross-contamination and a sequencing artifact, a later analysis dropped approximately 570 nucleotide sequences that were highly shared and had low generation probability. A later analysis calculated a clonal expansion index for each public chain from normalized within-repertoire ranks of inferred template counts. In a later analysis, generation probabilities were computed with a VDJ recombination model fitted to out-of-frame rearrangements, and the resulting probabilities were checked against IGoR. In a later analysis, TCR-TCR, TCR-HLA and TCR-CMV co-occurrence was scored with hypergeometric tests, and a repertoire-size bias correction was applied to TCR pairs. In a later analysis, false discovery rates were estimated by permuting HLA or CMV assignments 20 times. In a later analysis, co-occurring TCRs were grouped with DBSCAN, and TCRdist sequence similarity was added when clustering was performed within HLA-allele-positive subsets. Repertoires with fewer than 30,000 or more than 120,000 public chains were left out of co-occurrence clustering, as were about 5 repertoires with anomalous nucleotide sharing. This is the immuneACCESS table as TCRdb keeps it, with only in-frame sequences that have V and J called. A part of the clones is gone; compared with another copy, unresolved V genes explain less than half, and the rest is unexplained. Clone size and the V and J calls come from that table; the DNA yielded D and trimming. This sample gives 100,000 to 150,000 clones in total; about a sixth of them show up just once. The ten largest account for about 3% of the sample.

This chain is built from TRBV5-6 and TRBJ2-1; the D gene is not confidently resolved. The material sequenced was PBMCs. This TCR was sampled from a female donor in good health and CMV-seropositive. The nucleotide sequence reads TGTGCCAGCAGCTTCACAGCAGACAAGCAGTTCTTC. Its protein product is CASSFTADKQFF. The CDR3 plus the reference TRBV5-6 and TRBJ2-1 genes for the other parts give the full variable domain: DAGVTQSPTHLIKTRGQQVTLRCSPKSGHDTVSWYQQALGQGPQFIFQYYEEEERQRGNFPDRFSGHQFPNYSSELNVNALLLGDSALYLCASSFTADKQFFGPGTRLTVL.